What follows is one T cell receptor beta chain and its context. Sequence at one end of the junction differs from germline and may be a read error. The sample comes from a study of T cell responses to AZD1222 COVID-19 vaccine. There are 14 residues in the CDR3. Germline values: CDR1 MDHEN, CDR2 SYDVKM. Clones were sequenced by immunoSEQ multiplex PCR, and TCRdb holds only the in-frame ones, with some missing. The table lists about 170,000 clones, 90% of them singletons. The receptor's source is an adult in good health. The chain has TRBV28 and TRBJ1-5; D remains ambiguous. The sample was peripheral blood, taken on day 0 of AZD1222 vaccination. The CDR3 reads CAGSFTRRVSPQHF. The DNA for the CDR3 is TGTGCCGGCAGTTTTACGCGGCGAGTTTCGCCCCAGCATTTT.